The TCR beta chain described here comes from a study of identical twins. TCRdb called the 5' RACE reads again in MiXCR, with one record for every CDR3 protein. Of around 1.7 million distinct CDR3 sequences in the sample, roughly 35% were seen once. This clonotype appeared many times. The CDR3 sequence is 14 residues long. Germline values: CDR1 SQVTM, CDR2 ANQGSEA. V was clipped by 3 bases and J by 1 base, with 10 bases between them. Sequencing was performed on cord blood. V is TRBV29-1 and J is TRBJ2-1; D may be TRBD2 (6 bases). This receptor was obtained from a newborn girl in good health. The CDR3 protein is CSVEGGVSYNEQFF. The CDR3 DNA reads TGCAGCGTTGAGGGGGGAGTGTCCTACAATGAGCAGTTCTTC.